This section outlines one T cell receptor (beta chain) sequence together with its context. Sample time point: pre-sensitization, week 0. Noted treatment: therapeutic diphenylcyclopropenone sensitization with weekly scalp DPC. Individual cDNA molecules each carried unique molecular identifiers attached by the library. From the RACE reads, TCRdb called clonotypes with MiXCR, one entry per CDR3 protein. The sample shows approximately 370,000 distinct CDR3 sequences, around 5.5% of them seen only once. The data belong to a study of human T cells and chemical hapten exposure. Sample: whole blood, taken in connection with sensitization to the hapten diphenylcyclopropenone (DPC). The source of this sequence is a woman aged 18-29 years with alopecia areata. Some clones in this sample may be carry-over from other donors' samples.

The CDR3 spells CASSFSGQALNTEAFF. CDR3 bases: TGTGCCAGCAGTTTCTCGGGACAGGCCCTGAACACTGAAGCTTTCTTT. V and J are TRBV28 and TRBJ1-1, with 8 bases fitting TRBD1. The CDR3 is 16 residues long. The junction had 6 bases not matched to a gene; V was cut back by 3 bases and J by 0 bases. Germline-derived CDR1 and CDR2 are MDHEN and SYDVKM.